This T cell receptor beta chain was captured by sequencing in a study of blood T cells in healthy people across ages. The second PCR ran roughly 6 to 11 cycles with a sample-barcoded 5' primer and J-beta primers. TCRdb re-derived calls from the 5' RACE reads in MiXCR, one entry per CDR3 protein. The repertoire includes around 1.7 million distinct CDR3 sequences, approximately 28% of them detected once, and roughly 8.2% sits in the top ten. Between the trimmed V and J ends, which lost 5 bases and 6 bases, there was a span of 19 bases. CDR1 is SGHTA, CDR2 FQGNSA, per germline. The CDR3 sequence is 16 residues long.

The material sequenced was blood. V is TRBV7-2 and J is TRBJ2-2, with D possibly being TRBD2 (5 bases). The sequence was obtained from a woman aged 25 to 39 in good health. CDR3 nucleotides: TGTGCCAGCAGCCCGAGCAGGACTCCTATCTCCGGGGAGCTGTTTTTT. Amino acids: CASSPSRTPISGELFF.